A single sample is the source of the 15 T cell receptor beta chains below, sequenced in a study of blood T cells in healthy people across ages. A J-beta primer mix and a sample-barcoded 5' primer were used in a second PCR of about 6 to 12 cycles. One entry per CDR3 protein, called by TCRdb with MiXCR from the 5' RACE reads. The data contain around 970,000 distinct CDR3 sequences, 51% of them singletons. Sequencing used blood. These receptors all come from a woman aged 55-69 years in good health.

The rearrangement uses TRBV7-2 and TRBJ2-7, with 7 bases that match TRBD1. The CDR3 is 14 residues long. The junction had 6 bases not matched to a gene; V was cut back by 5 bases and J by 2 bases. Germline V gene sequence: CDR1 SGHTA, CDR2 FQGNSA. The DNA of the CDR3 is TGTGCCAGCAGCACGGGACAGTGGCCCTACGAGCAGTACTTC. This gives the protein CASSTGQWPYEQYF.

This clonotype turned up a few times. The V and J genes are TRBV29-1 and TRBJ2-5, with 11 bases fitting TRBD2. The last part of the DNA fits TRBJ2-7 better; the J call may be wrong. CDR1 is SQVTM, CDR2 ANQGSEA, per germline. The CDR3 has 15 residues. The CDR3 nucleotides read TGCAGCGTTGTAGTTAGCGGGAGGGCGAACAACGAGCAGTACTTC. It encodes CSVVVSGRANNEQYF.

This sequence joins TRBV12-3 or TRBV12-4 and TRBJ2-1; no definite D call. V gave up 3 bases and J gave up 3 bases, with 15 bases separating them. The CDR3 contains 16 residues. CDR3 residues: CASSLVGRTGYNEQFF. The CDR3 bases are TGTGCCAGCAGTTTGGTTGGCCGGACGGGCTACAATGAGCAGTTCTTC.

This clonotype was detected a few times. V usage is TRBV7-9 and J usage is TRBJ2-1; D not resolved. The CDR3 has 14 residues. The germline V gene has CDR1 SEHNR and CDR2 FQNEAQ (reference sequence). With 1 base removed from V and 5 bases from J, the gap between germline ends came to 9 bases. The CDR3 loop reads CASSLDTYHNEQFF. The CDR3 DNA follows: TGTGCCAGCAGCTTAGATACTTATCACAATGAGCAGTTCTTC.

This clonotype was detected only once. This chain links TRBV20-1 with TRBJ1-1; 7 bases align to TRBD1. This CDR3 has 15 amino acids. Germline CDR1 DFQATT, CDR2 SNEGSKA (reference sequence). The junction had 12 bases not matched to a gene; V was cut back by 0 bases and J by 8 bases. The CDR3 sequence: CSARDPWTGLREAFF. The CDR3 DNA reads TGCAGTGCTAGAGACCCGTGGACAGGCCTAAGGGAAGCTTTCTTT.

This clonotype was counted only a few times. The V gene is TRBV10-2, the J gene TRBJ2-3, with 12 bases identical to TRBD2. Germline CDR1 WSHSY, CDR2 SAAADI. After removal of 10 bases from V and 4 bases from J, the junction contained 6 bases not matched to a gene. The CDR3 is made up of 14 amino acids. The CDR3 bases are TGCGCCACTCGACTAGCGGGAGAACCAGATACGCAGTATTTT. It codes for CATRLAGEPDTQYF.

The chain is built from TRBV12-3 or TRBV12-4 and TRBJ2-6; no definite D call. The CDR3 extends over 15 amino acids. The germline V and J ends were trimmed by 6 bases and 0 bases, with 9 bases remaining between them. In DNA form, the CDR3 reads TGTGCCAGCAGCCGCAGGAGCTCTGGGGCCAACGTCCTGACTTTC. It specifies CASSRRSSGANVLTF.

In the case of this clonotype: The junction differs from germline at one of its ends, possibly a read error. V is TRBV20-1 and J is TRBJ2-5; D is undetermined. CDR3 length: 14 residues. Germline V gene lookup returns CDR1 DFQATT and CDR2 SNEGSKA (reference sequence). The CDR3 here is CSANFLASPESQYF. As DNA, the CDR3 is TGCAGTGCTAATTTTTTAGCTAGTCCAGAGTCCCAGTACTTC.

This clonotype was detected only a few times. The CDR3 DNA follows: TGCAGTGCTAGTCGTGGGACGTCCTACGAGCAGTACTTC. Its protein is CSASRGTSYEQYF. The chain is built from TRBV20-1 and TRBJ2-7; either TRBD1 or TRBD2 may supply D (5 bases each). CDR1 is DFQATT, CDR2 SNEGSKA, per germline (reference sequence). Between the trimmed V and J ends, which lost 3 bases and 1 base, there was a span of 10 bases. The CDR3 runs to 13 residues.

J is TRBJ2-1 and V is TRBV12-3 or TRBV12-4; 8 nucleotides line up with TRBD2. The V gene end was trimmed by 6 bases and the J gene end by 3 bases; junction bases not matched to a gene: 7. The CDR3 covers 15 residues. The CDR3 DNA follows: TGTGCCAGCAGCAACCTAGCGGGTCGCTACAATGAGCAGTTCTTC. Translation gives CASSNLAGRYNEQFF.

In this sample, this clonotype turned up a few times. The chain carries TRBV20-1 and TRBJ1-6, with 7 bases identical to TRBD1. After removal of 6 bases from V and 0 bases from J, the junction contained 8 bases not matched to a gene. Germline V CDR1 and CDR2: DFQATT, SNEGSKA (reference sequence). CDR3 size: 16 residues. CDR3 protein: CSAPGQELSYNSPLHF. CDR3 nucleotide sequence: TGCAGTGCACCAGGACAGGAGCTCTCCTATAATTCACCCCTCCACTTT.

This clonotype was counted a few times. The V and J genes are TRBV7-9 and TRBJ2-3, with D unresolved. The CDR3 spans 14 residues. Germline-derived CDR1 and CDR2 are SEHNR and FQNEAQ (reference sequence). Trimming took off 4 bases at V and 0 bases at J, with 8 bases between the two ends. Here the CDR3 DNA reads TGTGCCAGCAGCTATCAAACTAGCACAGATACGCAGTATTTT. The encoded protein is CASSYQTSTDTQYF. The variable domain in full, with the rest retrieved from reference TRBV7-9 and TRBJ2-3, is DTGVSQNPRHKITKRGQNVTFRCDPISEHNRLYWYRQTLGQGPEFLTYFQNEAQLEKSRLLSDRFSAERPKGSFSTLEIQRTEQGDSAMYLCASSYQTSTDTQYFGPGTRLTVL.

This chain links TRBV20-1 with TRBJ2-5; 10 nucleotides agree with TRBD1. The CDR3 consists of 14 residues. Germline V CDR1 and CDR2: DFQATT, SNEGSKA (reference sequence). Germline trimming cut 3 bases from V and 6 bases from J; bases unmatched to any gene: 7. For the CDR3, the DNA is TGCAGTGCTAGGTCGGGACAGGGGTTGAAGACCCAGTACTTC. This translates into CSARSGQGLKTQYF.

This clonotype came up a few times. Germline and junction disagree at one end, which may indicate a read error. The chain couples TRBV20-1 to TRBJ2-7; 10 positions agree with TRBD2. This CDR3 region has 14 residues. Germline V gene lookup returns CDR1 DFQATT and CDR2 SNEGSKA (reference sequence). This CDR3 reads CSARESGRGYEQYF. CDR3 coding DNA: TGCAGTGCTCGAGAGAGCGGGAGGGGCTACGAGCAGTACTTC.

The chain couples TRBV7-3 to TRBJ2-1; TRBD1 aligns across 9 bases. The V and J ends lost 4 bases and 6 bases, in that order; junction bases with no gene match: 7. The CDR3 covers 15 residues. In germline, CDR1 is SGHTA, CDR2 FQGTGA. For the CDR3, the DNA is TGTGCCAGCAGCTCTACAGGGGGCTATGGCAATGAGCAGTTCTTC. It codes for CASSSTGGYGNEQFF.